This passage covers 11 T cell receptor beta chains from one sample sequenced in a study of blood T cell repertoires in COVID-19. Assay used: immunoSEQ multiplex PCR; TCRdb lists only in-frame clones, some missing. Found here are 9,500 to 12,000 clones, over 80% of them singletons; the top ten hold around 7.7%. Input material: peripheral blood. The receptors were gathered from a man aged 65 to 79 with active COVID-19.

By share, this clone ranks as medium-sized. V usage is TRBV7-9 and J usage is TRBJ2-7, with TRBD1 matching 9 bases. Germline V CDR1 and CDR2: SEHNR, FQNEAQ (reference sequence). The CDR3 has 15 amino acids. The trim removed 4 bases at V and 2 bases at J, leaving 6 bases unmatched. CDR3 protein: CASSSWDRDPYEQYF. The CDR3, as DNA: TGTGCCAGCAGCTCATGGGACAGGGATCCCTACGAGCAGTACTTC.

By share, this clone counts as large. V gene TRBV5-6 combines with J gene TRBJ1-6; D uncertain. The CDR3 length is 14 residues. The V gene lost 1 base and the J gene lost 6 bases, with 8 bases spanning the gap. Germline V gene lookup returns CDR1 SGHDT and CDR2 YYEEEE. For the CDR3, the DNA is TGTGCCAGCAGCTTGTATACAGCTAATTCACCCCTCCACTTT. Protein sequence: CASSLYTANSPLHF.

The rearrangement links TRBV5-1 to TRBJ2-7; perhaps TRBD2 as D (5 bases). V was shortened by 0 bases and J by 7 bases, with 17 bases between the two germline ends. This CDR3 contains 15 residues. Germline lookup yields CDR1 SGHRS and CDR2 YFSETQ. CDR3 DNA: TGCGCCAGCAGCTTGGCCAGCTACGGGGTGGGAGAGCAGTACTTC. Protein: CASSLASYGVGEQYF.

The gene calls are TRBV4-1 and TRBJ2-7; 10 bases line up with TRBD2. The CDR3 loop spans 19 amino acids. Germline assignment: CDR1 MGHRA and CDR2 YSYEKL. V lost 2 bases and J lost 2; bases outside the gene matches: 15. The CDR3, as DNA: TGCGCCAGCAGCCAAACCCCCGGGGCTAGCGGGGGCTCCACCTACGAGCAGTACTTC. It translates to CASSQTPGASGGSTYEQYF.

This clone was seen only a few times. CDR3: CASSLAGRATEAFF. The CDR3, as DNA: TGTGCCAGCAGCTTAGCGGGCAGGGCCACTGAAGCTTTCTTT. The chain is built from TRBV7-8 and TRBJ1-1; weak D call: TRBD1 (5 bases). V gave up 0 bases and J gave up 4 bases, with 9 bases separating them. The length of the CDR3 is 14 residues. Germline-derived CDR1 and CDR2 are SGHVS and FQNEAQ.

This sequence joins TRBV3-1 (or the pseudogene TRBV3-2) and TRBJ2-1; 8 nucleotides match TRBD2. V was clipped by 4 bases and J by 8 bases; unmatched bases: 10. The CDR3 covers 15 residues. In germline, CDR1 is LGHDT, CDR2 YNNKEL (reference sequence). This CDR3 reads CASSRAGALAYEQFF. DNA of the CDR3: TGTGCCAGCAGCCGAGCGGGGGCCCTGGCTTATGAGCAGTTCTTC.

The chain has TRBV25-1 and TRBJ2-3; 7 bases align to TRBD2. The CDR3 covers 16 residues. V trimming: 6 bases; J trimming: 3 bases; junction bases outside the gene matches: 12. Germline CDR1 MGHDK, CDR2 SYGVNS. Here the CDR3 reads CASSARRLGGTDTQYF. The CDR3 DNA reads as TGTGCCAGCAGCGCCCGAAGGTTGGGAGGGACAGATACGCAGTATTTT.

The V and J genes are TRBV6-2 or TRBV6-3 and TRBJ2-5; TRBD2 matches at 8 bases. This CDR3 has 16 residues. The V gene end was trimmed by 0 bases and the J gene end by 3 bases; junction bases not matched to a gene: 6. Germline CDR1 reads MNHEY; CDR2 reads SVGEGT. CDR3 DNA sequence: TGTGCCAGCAGTTACTCCCGGGGGGGCGTAAAAGAGACCCAGTACTTC. Translated, it gives CASSYSRGGVKETQYF.

V and J are TRBV18 and TRBJ2-5, with D hard to call. From germline, CDR1 is KGHSH and CDR2 LQKENI. The CDR3 loop spans 15 amino acids. The V end lost 5 bases, the J end lost 1 base, and 14 bases lay between the germline ends. CDR3 nucleotides: TGTGCCAGCTCAAGGCCAGGATCGGTCCAAGAGACCCAGTACTTC. Translating it yields CASSRPGSVQETQYF.

This chain joins TRBV9 and TRBJ1-6; 7 nucleotides line up with TRBD1. The junction had 8 bases not matched to a gene; V was cut back by 4 bases and J by 7 bases. Germline-derived CDR1 and CDR2 are SGDLS and YYNGEE. CDR3 length: 15 amino acids. The CDR3 loop is CASSTRTGENSPLHF. The CDR3 DNA is TGTGCCAGCAGCACGAGGACAGGCGAGAATTCACCCCTCCACTTT.

The chain uses TRBV5-6 and TRBJ2-5, with 8 bases that match TRBD1. This CDR3 comprises 17 residues. Germline V gene lookup returns CDR1 SGHDT and CDR2 YYEEEE. The ends lost 1 base at V and 5 bases at J; junction bases unmatched: 13. CDR3 nucleotides: TGTGCCAGCAGCTTGCCTGGACAGGGATCATGGGGGGAGACCCAGTACTTC. Its translation is CASSLPGQGSWGETQYF.